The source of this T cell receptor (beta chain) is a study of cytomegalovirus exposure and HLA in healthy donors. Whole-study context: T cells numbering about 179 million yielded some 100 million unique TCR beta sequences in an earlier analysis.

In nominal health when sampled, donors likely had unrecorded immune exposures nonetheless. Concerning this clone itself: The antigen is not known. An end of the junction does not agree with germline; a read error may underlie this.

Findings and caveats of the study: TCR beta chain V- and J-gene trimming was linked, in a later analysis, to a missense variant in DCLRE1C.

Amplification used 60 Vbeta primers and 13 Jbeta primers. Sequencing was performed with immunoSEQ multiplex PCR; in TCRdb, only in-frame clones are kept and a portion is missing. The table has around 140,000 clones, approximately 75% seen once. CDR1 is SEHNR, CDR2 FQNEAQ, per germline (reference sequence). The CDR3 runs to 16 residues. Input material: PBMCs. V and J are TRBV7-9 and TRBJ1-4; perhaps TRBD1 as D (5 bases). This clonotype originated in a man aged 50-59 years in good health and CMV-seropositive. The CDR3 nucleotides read TGTTCCAGCAGCTCACCCTCCGGGGGGAGTAATGAAAAACTGTTTTTT. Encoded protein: CSSSSPSGGSNEKLFF.